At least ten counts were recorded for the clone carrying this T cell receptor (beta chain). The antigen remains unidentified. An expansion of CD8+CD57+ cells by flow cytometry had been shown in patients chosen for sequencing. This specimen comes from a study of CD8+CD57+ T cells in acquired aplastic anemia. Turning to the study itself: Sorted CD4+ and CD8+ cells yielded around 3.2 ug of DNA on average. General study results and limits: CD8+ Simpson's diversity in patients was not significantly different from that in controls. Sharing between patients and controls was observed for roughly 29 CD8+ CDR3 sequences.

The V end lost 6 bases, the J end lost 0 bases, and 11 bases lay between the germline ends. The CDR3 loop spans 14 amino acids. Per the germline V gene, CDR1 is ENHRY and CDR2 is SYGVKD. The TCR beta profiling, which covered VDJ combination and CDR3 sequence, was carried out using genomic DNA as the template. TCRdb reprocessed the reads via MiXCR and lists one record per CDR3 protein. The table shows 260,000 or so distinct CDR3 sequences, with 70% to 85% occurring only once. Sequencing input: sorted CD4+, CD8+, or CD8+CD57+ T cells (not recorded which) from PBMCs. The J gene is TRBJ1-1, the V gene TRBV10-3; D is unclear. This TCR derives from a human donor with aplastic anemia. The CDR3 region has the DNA TGTGCCATCAGAGAGGACTTTGTGAACACTGAAGCTTTCTTT. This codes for CAIREDFVNTEAFF.